The 25 T cell receptor beta chains below were found in one sample sequenced in a study of blood T cell repertoires in COVID-19. Data came from immunoSEQ multiplex PCR; TCRdb stores just in-frame clones and leaves some out. Of 130,000 or so clones listed, 84% are singletons. The sample comprised peripheral blood. Receptors were obtained from a human donor in a cohort sampled during active COVID-19.

The J gene is TRBJ2-1, the V gene TRBV25-1, with 13 bases matching TRBD2. There are 16 residues in the CDR3. The V gene end was trimmed by 5 bases and the J gene end by 8 bases; junction bases not matched to a gene: 9. Germline V gene data show CDR1 as MGHDK and CDR2 as SYGVNS. The CDR3 is CASSQTSGGAVDEQFF. As DNA, the CDR3 is TGTGCCAGCAGTCAAACTAGCGGGGGGGCTGTAGATGAGCAGTTCTTC.

The chain has TRBV18 and TRBJ1-6; D uncertain. Trimming stripped 4 bases from V and 0 bases from J, with 19 bases between. The CDR3 totals 19 residues. CDR1 and CDR2 from the germline V gene are KGHSH and LQKENI. The CDR3 coding sequence is TGTGCCAGCTCACTTAAAGGTGGGCAGACGAGCTCCTATAATTCACCCCTCCACTTT. The encoded protein is CASSLKGGQTSSYNSPLHF.

The CDR3 here is CASSYSNTQYF. Here the CDR3 DNA reads TGCGCCAGCAGCTATTCCAATACGCAGTATTTT. The chain is built from TRBV5-1 and TRBJ2-3; D remains unclear. Trimming left V 3 bases short and J 7 bases short, with 6 bases between. CDR3 length equals 11 residues. Per the germline V gene, CDR1 is SGHRS and CDR2 is YFSETQ.

The chain couples TRBV5-4 to TRBJ2-7; the match to TRBD1 covers 7 bases. There are 14 residues in the CDR3. Trimming took 0 bases from V and 3 from J; bases not matched to a gene: 3. Germline loops: CDR1 SGHNT, CDR2 YYREEE (reference sequence). As DNA, the CDR3 is TGTGCCAGCAGCTTGGAACAGGGGCGCTACGAGCAGTACTTC. It encodes CASSLEQGRYEQYF.

The chain employs TRBV6-5 and TRBJ2-1, with 9 bases lining up with TRBD2. CDR1 MNHEY and CDR2 SVGAGI come from the germline V gene. V lost 5 bases, J lost 8 bases, and 1 base stayed unmatched. The CDR3 has 12 amino acids. The CDR3 DNA sequence: TGTGCCAGCAGTCGACTAGCGGATGAGCAGTTCTTC. Protein product: CASSRLADEQFF.

The chain employs TRBV30 and TRBJ2-2; D is uncertain. Germline values: CDR1 GTSNPN, CDR2 SVGIG (reference sequence). V was shortened by 5 bases and J by 2 bases, with 15 bases between the two germline ends. The CDR3 runs to 15 residues. CDR3 sequence (DNA): TGTGCCTGGGCCCGACAAGGCCTCAACACCGGGGAGCTGTTTTTT. Its translation: CAWARQGLNTGELFF.

V is TRBV5-6 and J is TRBJ1-6, with D possibly TRBD1 on 5 matching bases. The CDR3 runs to 14 residues. V lost 4 bases to trimming and J lost 10 bases, with 15 bases between them. Germline CDR1 SGHDT, CDR2 YYEEEE. The CDR3 here is CASSPGQGRSPLHF. CDR3 bases: TGTGCCAGCAGCCCCGGGCAGGGCAGATCACCCCTCCACTTT.

Comments on this clone: Other DNA sequences in the same sample also yield this CDR3. The CDR3 DNA sequence: TGTGCCAGTAGTTTGAGACTAGCGGGGGGGCGGGGCAGTGAGCAGTTCTTC. Translation gives CASSLRLAGGRGSEQFF. This chain uses TRBV19 with TRBJ2-1, with 14 nucleotides matching TRBD2. The CDR3 covers 17 residues. CDR1 LNHDA and CDR2 SQIVND come from the germline V gene (reference sequence). With V trimmed by 5 bases and J by 9 bases, 12 bases remained unmatched.

The chain joins TRBV19 to TRBJ2-2, with 7 bases aligning to TRBD2. The V gene's germline CDR1 is LNHDA and CDR2 SQIVND (reference sequence). The CDR3 is 16 residues long. V was pared by 7 bases and J by 5 bases, with 13 bases of the junction left unmatched. CDR3 bases: TGTGCCAGTACCATAGGCGGGGGACGCGGGACCGGGGAGCTGTTTTTT. Its translation: CASTIGGGRGTGELFF.

This chain connects TRBV18 to TRBJ1-2; maybe TRBD1 (5 bases). Germline-derived CDR1 and CDR2 are KGHSH and LQKENI. V lost 6 bases and J 7 bases, leaving 15 bases between the germline ends. The CDR3 runs to 13 residues. CDR3 DNA: TGTGCCAGCTCCCCCGGACAAAGCGTTGGCTACACCTTC. It specifies CASSPGQSVGYTF.

With respect to this clone: Within the sample, other DNA sequences also encode this same CDR3. This chain links TRBV2 with TRBJ1-5; D ambiguous. CDR3 length: 14 amino acids. V gave up 4 bases and J gave up 7 bases, with 14 bases separating them. Germline assignment: CDR1 SNHLY and CDR2 FYNNEI. CDR3 residues: CASSVERGNQPQHF. The CDR3 DNA reads as TGTGCCAGCAGTGTCGAGCGGGGTAACCAGCCCCAGCATTTT.

The J gene is TRBJ1-2, the V gene TRBV15; D is possibly TRBD1 (5 bases). The CDR3 runs to 15 residues. V lost 0 bases and J 6 bases, leaving 14 bases between the germline ends. Germline V lookup: CDR1 LNHNV, CDR2 YYDKDF (reference sequence). DNA for the CDR3: TGTGCCACCAGCAGAGATCGAGGCAGGGCCGATGGCTACACCTTC. Protein: CATSRDRGRADGYTF.

V is TRBV10-2 and J is TRBJ2-7; possibly TRBD2 for D (6 bases). V lost 7 bases, J lost 3 bases, and 13 bases lay in between. CDR1 is WSHSY, CDR2 SAAADI, per germline. The CDR3 is 13 residues long. This CDR3 is CASNSGGYYEQYF. The CDR3 coding sequence is TGCGCCAGCAATAGTGGGGGGTACTACGAGCAGTACTTC.

The rearrangement links TRBV3-1 (or the pseudogene TRBV3-2) to TRBJ1-1; a weak D match, TRBD1 (5 bases). V was trimmed by 5 bases and J by 5 bases, leaving 12 bases between them. Germline CDR1 is LGHDT and CDR2 is YNNKEL (reference sequence). CDR3 length: 13 amino acids. The CDR3 nucleotides read TGTGCCAGCAGCGCCGGGGGAGGGACTGAAGCTTTCTTT. This sequence encodes CASSAGGGTEAFF.

The chain has TRBV6-6 and TRBJ2-7; TRBD1 agrees at 8 bases. J gave up 2 bases and V 2 bases, and 2 bases lay outside the gene matches. This CDR3 contains 14 residues. Germline CDR1 reads MNHNY; CDR2 reads SVGAGI (reference sequence). Here the CDR3 reads CASSYPGQAYEQYF. CDR3 DNA: TGTGCCAGCAGTTACCCGGGACAGGCCTACGAGCAGTACTTC.

The chain uses TRBV2 and TRBJ1-3; D is undetermined. The length of the CDR3 is 14 residues. Trimming cost V 1 base and J 0 bases, with 4 bases left between them. In germline, CDR1 is SNHLY, CDR2 FYNNEI. The CDR3 loop reads CASSEGSSGNTIYF. The CDR3 nucleotides read TGTGCCAGCAGTGAAGGGAGCTCTGGAAACACCATATATTTT. Full variable domain (missing parts from reference TRBV2 and TRBJ1-3): EPEVTQTPSHQVTQMGQEVILRCVPISNHLYFYWYRQILGQKVEFLVSFYNNEISEKSEIFDDQFSVERPDGSNFTLKIRSTKLEDSAMYFCASSEGSSGNTIYFGEGSWLTVV.

The chain recombines TRBV6-1 with TRBJ1-4, with a weak D call TRBD1 (5 bases). Germline CDR1 reads MNHNS; CDR2 reads SASEGT. V was pared by 1 base and J by 10 bases, with 10 bases between. This CDR3 is built from 13 residues. CDR3 residues: CASSEEMGRKLFF. CDR3 DNA sequence: TGTGCCAGCAGTGAAGAAATGGGGCGAAAACTGTTTTTT.

The chain couples TRBV2 to TRBJ2-3; possible D gene TRBD1, 7 bases. The CDR3 runs 16 residues. CDR1 SNHLY and CDR2 FYNNEI come from the germline V gene. Trimming removed 7 bases from V and 2 bases from J, with 19 bases in between. The CDR3 nucleotides are TGTGCCAGCACACACCGGGCCAGGGGGGTCACAGATACGCAGTATTTT. Translating it yields CASTHRARGVTDTQYF.

The rearrangement uses TRBV7-9 and TRBJ2-3, with TRBD2 identical over 13 bases. The CDR3 contains 17 residues. V shed 4 bases and J 2 bases; nucleotides not matched to a gene: 6. CDR1 SEHNR and CDR2 FQNEAQ come from the germline V gene (reference sequence). CDR3 loop: CASSSGTSGTHTDTQYF. The CDR3 coding sequence is TGTGCCAGCAGCTCCGGGACTAGCGGGACTCACACAGATACGCAGTATTTT.

This chain uses TRBV20-1 with TRBJ1-5; D remains unclear. Trimming left V 3 bases short and J 0 bases short, with 9 bases between. This CDR3 is built from 14 residues. CDR1 DFQATT and CDR2 SNEGSKA come from the germline V gene (reference sequence). In nucleotides, the CDR3 is TGCAGTGCTAGTTCCGGAGGTAGCAATCAGCCCCAGCATTTT. Its protein product is CSASSGGSNQPQHF.

The chain has TRBV27 and TRBJ2-2; 8 positions agree with TRBD2. V lost 8 bases to trimming and J lost 4 bases; unmatched junction nucleotides: 3. CDR3 length: 13 amino acids. The germline V gene has CDR1 MNHEY and CDR2 SMNVEV (reference sequence). The CDR3 region has the DNA TGTGCCAGCCGGGGGGGTCGCACCGGGGAGCTGTTTTTT. Protein product: CASRGGRTGELFF.

This clone was seen a few times. The CDR3 nucleotides are TGTGCCAGCAGCGGGGGACTGTCCCATTCACCCCTCCACTTT. The encoded protein is CASSGGLSHSPLHF. V gene TRBV3-1 (or the pseudogene TRBV3-2) combines with J gene TRBJ1-6; perhaps TRBD1 as D (5 bases). The CDR3 spans 14 residues. The ends were cut back, 5 bases at V and 8 bases at J, with 13 bases in the middle. CDR1 is LGHDT, CDR2 YNNKEL, per germline (reference sequence).

The gene calls are TRBV6-5 and TRBJ2-7; 11 bases match TRBD1. V shed 2 bases and J 5 bases; nucleotides not matched to a gene: 8. Per the germline V gene, CDR1 is MNHEY and CDR2 is SVGAGI. The CDR3 spans 16 residues. The chain's CDR3 is CASSYELAGQGDEQYF. In DNA, the CDR3 is TGTGCCAGCAGTTACGAGTTAGCGGGACAGGGGGACGAGCAGTACTTC.

Only one count was recorded for this clone. The chain carries TRBV5-1 and TRBJ2-5; maybe TRBD2 (7 bases). Trimming removed 6 bases at V and 5 bases at J, with 17 bases between. This CDR3 comprises 14 residues. Germline V lookup: CDR1 SGHRS, CDR2 YFSETQ. The CDR3 protein is CASTEGGPKETQYF. The CDR3 nucleotides are TGCGCCAGCACCGAGGGGGGGCCGAAGGAGACCCAGTACTTC.

CDR3 protein: CASRKLGQGSFGYTF. For the CDR3, the DNA is TGTGCCAGCAGGAAGCTCGGACAGGGGAGTTTTGGCTACACCTTC. The chain couples TRBV6-5 to TRBJ1-2, with 9 bases that match TRBD1. The CDR3 contains 15 residues. CDR1 MNHEY and CDR2 SVGAGI come from the germline V gene. The V and J ends lost 6 bases and 7 bases, in that order; junction bases with no gene match: 12.